This is a list of T cell receptor beta chains from one sample in a study of identical twins. TCRdb reanalysed the 5' RACE reads using MiXCR and keeps one entry per CDR3 protein. The sample contains a few hundred thousand distinct CDR3 sequences, around 8.3% of which appear only once. These same data were also listed under a study on yellow fever vaccine responses in identical twins.

Sequencing was performed on CD8+ T cells sorted from blood. These receptor sequences come from a woman aged 18-30 years in good health. The CDR3 runs from the conserved cysteine through the conserved F or W. Fields, in order: J gene, V gene, clone size, D gene, CDR3 protein, CDR3 DNA. The D gene is left open where the match is weak. Not every row has a clone size; where given, it reads once, few, many or a size class.

TRBJ2-7,TRBV7-2,few,TRBD2,CASSLLAGGSYEQYF,TGTGCCAGCAGCTTACTAGCGGGAGGTTCCTACGAGCAGTACTTC
TRBJ2-7,TRBV6-6,-,-,CASSPQLLEQYF,TGTGCCAGCAGTCCTCAGCTCCTGGAGCAGTACTTC
TRBJ2-1,TRBV7-9,few,-,CASWDEGYHVYNEQFF,TGTGCCAGCTGGGATGAAGGCTACCACGTCTACAATGAGCAGTTCTTC
TRBJ2-7,TRBV7-9,-,TRBD1,CASSSQGATGEQYF,TGTGCCAGCAGTTCACAGGGGGCGACGGGGGAGCAGTACTTC
TRBJ2-7,TRBV6-2/TRBV6-3,-,-,CASSFLGGAFDEQYF,TGTGCCAGCAGTTTCCTCGGAGGGGCGTTTGACGAGCAGTACTTC
TRBJ2-3,TRBV9,few,TRBD2,CASSVASGVSDTQYF,TGTGCCAGCAGCGTAGCTAGCGGGGTCTCAGATACGCAGTATTTT
TRBJ2-3,TRBV29-1,many,-,CSVRVDTQYF,TGCAGCGTTAGGGTGGATACGCAGTATTTT
TRBJ2-7,TRBV7-9,many,-,CASSFIGAHEQYF,TGTGCCAGCAGTTTTATTGGGGCCCACGAGCAGTACTTC
TRBJ1-1,TRBV24-1,-,TRBD1,CATSDLPGGIAFF,TGTGCCACCAGTGATCTCCCAGGGGGGATTGCTTTCTTT
TRBJ2-2,TRBV20-1,many,TRBD2,CSARGLAGETGELFF,TGCAGTGCTAGAGGACTAGCGGGAGAAACCGGGGAGCTGTTTTTT
TRBJ2-7,TRBV5-5,-,-,CASSLVFGYSYEQYF,TGTGCCAGCAGCTTGGTTTTTGGCTACTCCTACGAGCAGTACTTC
TRBJ2-3,TRBV7-2,-,-,CASSPLGKDTQYF,TGTGCCAGCAGCCCCTTGGGGAAAGATACGCAGTATTTT
TRBJ2-1,TRBV3-1,-,TRBD2,CATSQTQGLATLGEQFF,TGTGCCACCAGCCAAACCCAGGGACTAGCGACGCTGGGGGAGCAGTTCTTC
TRBJ2-5,TRBV27,-,-,CASSETVSKETQYF,TGTGCCAGCAGTGAGACAGTTTCTAAAGAGACCCAGTACTTC
TRBJ2-5,TRBV7-6,few,-,CASSLDWRLGEETQYF,TGTGCCAGCAGCTTAGATTGGCGACTAGGGGAAGAGACCCAGTACTTC
TRBJ1-2,TRBV29-1,many,-,CSVTSNYGYTF,TGCAGCGTCACCTCTAACTATGGCTACACCTTC
TRBJ2-1,TRBV15,many,-,CATSEYQPSYNEQFF,TGTGCCACCAGCGAATATCAACCCTCCTACAATGAGCAGTTCTTC
TRBJ2-7,TRBV20-1,-,-,CSVMQGGRSEQYF,TGCAGTGTCATGCAAGGGGGACGTAGCGAGCAGTACTTC
TRBJ2-6,TRBV27,few,-,CASGYSGANVLTF,TGTGCCAGCGGGTACTCTGGGGCCAACGTCCTGACTTTC
TRBJ2-5,TRBV10-2,few,TRBD1,CASSWTGEEETQYF,TGCGCCAGCAGTTGGACAGGGGAGGAAGAGACCCAGTACTTC
TRBJ2-7,TRBV7-9,-,-,CASSLDRGFGEQYF,TGTGCCAGCAGCTTAGATCGGGGGTTCGGCGAGCAGTACTTC
TRBJ2-3,TRBV6-5,many,-,CASSYGGPSTDTQYF,TGTGCCAGCAGTTACGGGGGGCCGAGCACAGATACGCAGTATTTT